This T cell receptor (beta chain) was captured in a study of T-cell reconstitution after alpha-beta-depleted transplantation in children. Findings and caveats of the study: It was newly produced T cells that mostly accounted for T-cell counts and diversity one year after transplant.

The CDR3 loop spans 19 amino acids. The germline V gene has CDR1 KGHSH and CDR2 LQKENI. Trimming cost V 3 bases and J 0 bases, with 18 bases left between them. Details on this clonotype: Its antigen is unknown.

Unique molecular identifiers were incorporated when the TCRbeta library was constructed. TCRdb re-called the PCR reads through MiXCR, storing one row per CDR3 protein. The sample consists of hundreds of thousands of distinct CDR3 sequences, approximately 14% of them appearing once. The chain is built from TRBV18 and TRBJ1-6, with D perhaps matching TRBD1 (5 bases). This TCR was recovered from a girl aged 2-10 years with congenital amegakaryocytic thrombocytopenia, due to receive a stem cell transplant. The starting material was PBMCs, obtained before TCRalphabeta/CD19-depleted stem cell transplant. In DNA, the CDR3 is TGTGCCAGCTCACCTACCTGGGGACGCCGGAGCTCCTATAATTCACCCCTCCACTTT. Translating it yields CASSPTWGRRSSYNSPLHF.